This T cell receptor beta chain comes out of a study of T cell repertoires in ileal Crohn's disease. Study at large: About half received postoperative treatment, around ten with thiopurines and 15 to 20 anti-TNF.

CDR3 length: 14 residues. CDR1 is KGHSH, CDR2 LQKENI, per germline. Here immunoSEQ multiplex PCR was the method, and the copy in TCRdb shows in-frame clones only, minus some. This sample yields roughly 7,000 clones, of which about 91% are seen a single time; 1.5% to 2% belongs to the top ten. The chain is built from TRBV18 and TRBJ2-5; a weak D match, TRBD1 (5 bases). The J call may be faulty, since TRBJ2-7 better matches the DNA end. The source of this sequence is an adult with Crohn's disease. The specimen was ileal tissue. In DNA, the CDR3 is TGTGCCAGCTCACCCCCAATCGACAGTTACGAGCAGTACTTC. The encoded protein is CASSPPIDSYEQYF.